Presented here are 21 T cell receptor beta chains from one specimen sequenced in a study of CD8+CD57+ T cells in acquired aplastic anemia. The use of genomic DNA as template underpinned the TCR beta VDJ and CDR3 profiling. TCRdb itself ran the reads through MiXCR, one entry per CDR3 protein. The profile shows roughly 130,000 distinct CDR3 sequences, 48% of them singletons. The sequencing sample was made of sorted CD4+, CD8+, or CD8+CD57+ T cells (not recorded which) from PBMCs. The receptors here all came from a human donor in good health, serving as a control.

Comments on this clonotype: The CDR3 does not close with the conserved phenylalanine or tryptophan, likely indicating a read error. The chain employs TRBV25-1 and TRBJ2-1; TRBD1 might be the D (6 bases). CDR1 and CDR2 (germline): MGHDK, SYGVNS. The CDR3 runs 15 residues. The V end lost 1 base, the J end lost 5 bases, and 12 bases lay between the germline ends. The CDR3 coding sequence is TGTGCCAGCAGTGAATTGTCAGGGGAAGACAATGAGCAGTTCCTC. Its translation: CASSELSGEDNEQFL.

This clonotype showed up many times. CDR3 nucleotide sequence: TGTGCCACCGGGAACCGGCAGGGAGACAACACCGGGGAGCTGTTTTTT. It codes for CATGNRQGDNTGELFF. The chain is built from TRBV5-4 and TRBJ2-2, with D perhaps matching TRBD1 or TRBD2 (5 bases each). Germline V lookup: CDR1 SGHNT, CDR2 YYREEE (reference sequence). V was trimmed by 9 bases and J by 2 bases, leaving 20 bases between them. The CDR3 is 16 amino acids. Together with reference TRBV5-4 and TRBJ2-2, the CDR3 gives the full variable domain: ETGVTQSPTHLIKTRGQQVTLRCSSQSGHNTVSWYQQALGQGPQFIFQYYREEENGRGNFPPRFSGLQFPNYSSELNVNALELDDSALYLCATGNRQGDNTGELFFGEGSRLTVL.

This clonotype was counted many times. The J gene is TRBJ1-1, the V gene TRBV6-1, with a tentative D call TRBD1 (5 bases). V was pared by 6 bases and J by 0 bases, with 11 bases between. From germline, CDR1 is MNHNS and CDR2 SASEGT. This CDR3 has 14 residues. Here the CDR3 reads CASRKGRMNTEAFF. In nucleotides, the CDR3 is TGTGCCAGCAGGAAGGGACGGATGAACACTGAAGCTTTCTTT.

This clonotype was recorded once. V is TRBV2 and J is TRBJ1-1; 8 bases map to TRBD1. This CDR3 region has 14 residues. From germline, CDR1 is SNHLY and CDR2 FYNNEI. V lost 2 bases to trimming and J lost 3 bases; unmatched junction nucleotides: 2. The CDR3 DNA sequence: TGTGCCAGCAGTGAACGACAGGGGTACACTGAAGCTTTCTTT. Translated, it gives CASSERQGYTEAFF.

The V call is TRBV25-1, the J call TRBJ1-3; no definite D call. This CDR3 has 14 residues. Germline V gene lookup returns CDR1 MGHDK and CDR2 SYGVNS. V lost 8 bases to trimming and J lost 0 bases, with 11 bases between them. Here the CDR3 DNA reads TGTGCCAGCGGCGGACTTGGCTCTGGAAACACCATATATTTT. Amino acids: CASGGLGSGNTIYF.

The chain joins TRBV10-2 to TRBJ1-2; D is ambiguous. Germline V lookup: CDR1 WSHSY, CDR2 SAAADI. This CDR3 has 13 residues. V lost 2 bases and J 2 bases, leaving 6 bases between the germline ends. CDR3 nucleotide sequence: TGCGCCAGCAGTGAGGGCAGCAACTATGGCTACACCTTC. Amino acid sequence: CASSEGSNYGYTF.

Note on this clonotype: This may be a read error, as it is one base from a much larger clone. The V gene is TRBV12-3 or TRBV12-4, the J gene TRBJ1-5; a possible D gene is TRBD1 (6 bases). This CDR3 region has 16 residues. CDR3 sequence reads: CASSLAGAVSSQPQHF. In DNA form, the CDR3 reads TGTGCCAGCAGTTTAGCGGGGGCAGTGAGCAGTCAGCCCCAGCATTTT.

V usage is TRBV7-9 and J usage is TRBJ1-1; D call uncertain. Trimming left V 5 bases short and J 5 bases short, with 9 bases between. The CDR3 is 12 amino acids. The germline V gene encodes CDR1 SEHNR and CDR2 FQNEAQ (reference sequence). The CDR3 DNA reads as TGTGCCAGCAGCATCACCGGGACTGAAGCTTTCTTT. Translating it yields CASSITGTEAFF.

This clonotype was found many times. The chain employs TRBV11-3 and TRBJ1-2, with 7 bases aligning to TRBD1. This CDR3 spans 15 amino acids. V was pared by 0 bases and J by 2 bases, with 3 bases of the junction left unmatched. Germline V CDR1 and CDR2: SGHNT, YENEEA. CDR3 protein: CASSLENRGNYGYTF. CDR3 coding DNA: TGTGCCAGCAGCTTAGAGAACAGGGGAAACTATGGCTACACCTTC.

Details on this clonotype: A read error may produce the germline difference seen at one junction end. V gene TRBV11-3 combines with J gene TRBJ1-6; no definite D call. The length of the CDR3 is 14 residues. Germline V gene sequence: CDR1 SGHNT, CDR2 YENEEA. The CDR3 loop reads CASSLDGDSSPLHF. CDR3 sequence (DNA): TGTGCCAGCAGCCTAGACGGGGATAGTTCACCCCTCCACTTT.

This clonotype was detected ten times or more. The CDR3 coding sequence is TGCAGTGCTAGGAGTTCTGGGGCCGGTGGCGAGCAGTACTTC. This translates into CSARSSGAGGEQYF. The J gene is TRBJ2-7, the V gene TRBV20-1, with a possible D match to TRBD1 (5 bases). CDR3 length equals 14 residues. CDR1 is DFQATT, CDR2 SNEGSKA, per germline (reference sequence). Trimming stripped 3 bases from V and 6 bases from J, with 18 bases between.

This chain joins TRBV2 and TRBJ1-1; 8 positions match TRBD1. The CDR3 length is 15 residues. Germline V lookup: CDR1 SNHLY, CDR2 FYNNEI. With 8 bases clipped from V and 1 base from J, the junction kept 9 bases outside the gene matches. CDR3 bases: TGTGCCAGCCGTCCCCCGGACAGGGCGAACACTGAAGCTTTCTTT. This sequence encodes CASRPPDRANTEAFF.

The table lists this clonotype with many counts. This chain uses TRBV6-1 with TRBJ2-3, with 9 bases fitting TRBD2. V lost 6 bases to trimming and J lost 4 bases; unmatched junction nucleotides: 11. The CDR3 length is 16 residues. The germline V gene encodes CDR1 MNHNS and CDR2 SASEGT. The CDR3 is CASSERGAGGADTQYF. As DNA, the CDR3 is TGTGCCAGCAGCGAGCGGGGAGCGGGGGGAGCAGATACGCAGTATTTT.

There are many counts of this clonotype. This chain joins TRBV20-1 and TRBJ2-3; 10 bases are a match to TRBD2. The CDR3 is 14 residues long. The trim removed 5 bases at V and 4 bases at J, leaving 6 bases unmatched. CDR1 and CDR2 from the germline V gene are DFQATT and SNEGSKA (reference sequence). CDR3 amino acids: CSAPAGGRSDTQYF. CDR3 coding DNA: TGCAGTGCTCCAGCGGGGGGGCGGTCAGATACGCAGTATTTT.

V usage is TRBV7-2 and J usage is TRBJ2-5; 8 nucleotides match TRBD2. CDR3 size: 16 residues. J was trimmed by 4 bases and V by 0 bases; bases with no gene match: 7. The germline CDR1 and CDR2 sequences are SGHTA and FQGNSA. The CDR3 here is CASSLALAGPGETQYF. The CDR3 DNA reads TGTGCCAGCAGCTTAGCCTTAGCGGGGCCGGGAGAGACCCAGTACTTC. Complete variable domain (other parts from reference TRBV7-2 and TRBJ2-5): GAGVSQSPSNKVTEKGKDVELRCDPISGHTALYWYRQSLGQGLEFLIYFQGNSAPDKSGLPSDRFSAERTGGSVSTLTIQRTQQEDSAVYLCASSLALAGPGETQYFGPGTRLLVL.

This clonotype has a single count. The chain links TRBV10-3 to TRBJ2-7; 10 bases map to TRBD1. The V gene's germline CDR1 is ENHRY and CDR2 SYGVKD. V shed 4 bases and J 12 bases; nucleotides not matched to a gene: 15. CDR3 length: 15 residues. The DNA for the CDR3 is TGTGCCATCAGTGGGGGGGGGACAGGGGCTTACGGGCGGTACTTC. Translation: CAISGGGTGAYGRYF.

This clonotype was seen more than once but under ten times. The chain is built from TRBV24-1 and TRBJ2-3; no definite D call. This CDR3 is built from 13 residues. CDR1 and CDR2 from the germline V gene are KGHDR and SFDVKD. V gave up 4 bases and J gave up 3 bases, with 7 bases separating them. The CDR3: CATSDPPTDTQYF. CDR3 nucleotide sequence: TGTGCCACCAGTGACCCCCCTACAGATACGCAGTATTTT.

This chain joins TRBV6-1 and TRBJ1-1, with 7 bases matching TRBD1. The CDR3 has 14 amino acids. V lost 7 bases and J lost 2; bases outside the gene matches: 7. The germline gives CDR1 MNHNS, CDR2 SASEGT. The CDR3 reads CASTLTGVNTEAFF. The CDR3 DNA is TGTGCCAGCACCCTAACAGGGGTTAACACTGAAGCTTTCTTT.

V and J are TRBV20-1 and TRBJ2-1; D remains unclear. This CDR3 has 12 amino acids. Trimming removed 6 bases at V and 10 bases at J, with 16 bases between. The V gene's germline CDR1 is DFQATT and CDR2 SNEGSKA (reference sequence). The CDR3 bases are TGCAGTGCCCAAAAGTCGGGTGGCGAGCAGTTCTTC. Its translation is CSAQKSGGEQFF.

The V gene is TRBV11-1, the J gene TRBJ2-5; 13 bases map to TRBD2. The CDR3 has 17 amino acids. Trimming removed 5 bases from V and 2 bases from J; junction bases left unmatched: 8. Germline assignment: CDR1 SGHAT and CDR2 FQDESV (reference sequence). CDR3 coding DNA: TGTGCCAGCAGCCCGAGACTAGCGGGGGGACGGCAAGAGACCCAGTACTTC. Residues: CASSPRLAGGRQETQYF. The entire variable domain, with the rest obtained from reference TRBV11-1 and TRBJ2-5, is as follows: EAEVAQSPRYKITEKSQAVAFWCDPISGHATLYWYRQILGQGPELLVQFQDESVVDDSQLPKDRFSAERLKGVDSTLKIQPAELGDSAMYLCASSPRLAGGRQETQYFGPGTRLLVL.

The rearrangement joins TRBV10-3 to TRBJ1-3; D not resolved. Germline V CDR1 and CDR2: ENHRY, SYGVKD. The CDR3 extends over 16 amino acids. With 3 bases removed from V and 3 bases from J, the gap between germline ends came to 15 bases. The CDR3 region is CAISDTYIGLGNTIYF. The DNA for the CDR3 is TGTGCCATCAGTGACACATACATCGGACTTGGAAACACCATATATTTT.